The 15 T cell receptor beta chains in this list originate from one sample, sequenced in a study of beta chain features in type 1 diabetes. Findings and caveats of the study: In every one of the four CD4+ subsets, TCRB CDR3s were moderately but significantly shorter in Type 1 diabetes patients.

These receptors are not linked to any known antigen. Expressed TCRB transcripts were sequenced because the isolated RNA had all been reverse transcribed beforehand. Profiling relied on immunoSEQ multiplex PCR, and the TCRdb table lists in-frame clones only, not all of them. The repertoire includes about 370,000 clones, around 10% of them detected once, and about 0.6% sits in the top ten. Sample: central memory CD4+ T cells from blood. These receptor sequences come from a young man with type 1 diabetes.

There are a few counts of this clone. The CDR3 bases are TGTGCCAGCAGCTTAACCGTGAGGACAGGACCCTATGGCTACACCTTC. The encoded protein is CASSLTVRTGPYGYTF. This chain joins TRBV7-2 and TRBJ1-2, with 7 bases that match TRBD1. Germline lookup yields CDR1 SGHTA and CDR2 FQGNSA. J was trimmed by 4 bases and V by 2 bases; bases with no gene match: 10. The CDR3 consists of 16 residues.

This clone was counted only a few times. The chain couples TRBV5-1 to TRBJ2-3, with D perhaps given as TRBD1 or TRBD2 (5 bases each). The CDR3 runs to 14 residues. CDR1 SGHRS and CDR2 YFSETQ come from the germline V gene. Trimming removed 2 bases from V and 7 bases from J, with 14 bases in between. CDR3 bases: TGCGCCAGCAGCTTCGGGGACGTTGATAATACGCAGTATTTT. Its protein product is CASSFGDVDNTQYF.

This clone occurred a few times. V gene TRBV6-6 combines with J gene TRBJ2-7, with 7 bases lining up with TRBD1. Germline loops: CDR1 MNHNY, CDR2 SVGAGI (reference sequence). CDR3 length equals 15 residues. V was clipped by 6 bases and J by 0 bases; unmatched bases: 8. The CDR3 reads CASSPRQGNSYEQYF. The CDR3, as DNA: TGTGCCAGCAGCCCCCGACAGGGAAACTCCTACGAGCAGTACTTC.

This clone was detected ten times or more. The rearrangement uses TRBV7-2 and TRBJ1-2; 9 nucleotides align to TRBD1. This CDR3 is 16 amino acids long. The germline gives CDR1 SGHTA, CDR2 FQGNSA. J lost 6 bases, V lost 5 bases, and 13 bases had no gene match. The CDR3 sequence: CASSDPGQGRSHGYTF. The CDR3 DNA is TGTGCCAGCAGCGATCCGGGACAGGGTAGGAGTCATGGCTACACCTTC.

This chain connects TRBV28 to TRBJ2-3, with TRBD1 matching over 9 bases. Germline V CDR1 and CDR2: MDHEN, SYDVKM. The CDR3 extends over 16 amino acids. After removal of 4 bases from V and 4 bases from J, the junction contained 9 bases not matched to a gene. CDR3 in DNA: TGTGCCAGCAGTTCAATCGGACAGGGGTCACCAGATACGCAGTATTTT. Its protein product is CASSSIGQGSPDTQYF.

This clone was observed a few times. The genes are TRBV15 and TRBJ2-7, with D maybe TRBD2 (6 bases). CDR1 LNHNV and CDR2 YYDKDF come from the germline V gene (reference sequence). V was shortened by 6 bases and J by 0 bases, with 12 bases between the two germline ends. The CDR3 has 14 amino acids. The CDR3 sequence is CATSRGSSSYEQYF. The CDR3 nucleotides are TGTGCCACCAGTCGGGGGAGTAGCTCCTACGAGCAGTACTTC.

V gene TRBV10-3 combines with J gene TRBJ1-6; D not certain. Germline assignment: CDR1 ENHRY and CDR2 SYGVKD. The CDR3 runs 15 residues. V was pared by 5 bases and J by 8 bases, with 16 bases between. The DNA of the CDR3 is TGTGCCATCAGTCCCCTCGAGAGGGATGATTCACCCCTCCACTTT. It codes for CAISPLERDDSPLHF.

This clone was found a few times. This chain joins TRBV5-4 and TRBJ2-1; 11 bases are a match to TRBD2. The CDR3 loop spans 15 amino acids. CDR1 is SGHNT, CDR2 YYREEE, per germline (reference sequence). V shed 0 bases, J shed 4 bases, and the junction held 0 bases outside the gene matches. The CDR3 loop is CASSLGTSGYNEQFF. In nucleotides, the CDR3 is TGTGCCAGCAGCTTGGGGACTAGCGGGTACAATGAGCAGTTCTTC.

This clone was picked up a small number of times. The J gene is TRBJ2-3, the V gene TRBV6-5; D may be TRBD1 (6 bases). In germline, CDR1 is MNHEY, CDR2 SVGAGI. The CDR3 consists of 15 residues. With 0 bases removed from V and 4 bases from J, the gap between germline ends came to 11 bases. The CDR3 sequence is CASSYSGQRSDTQYF. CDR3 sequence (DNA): TGTGCCAGCAGTTACTCCGGACAGAGGTCAGATACGCAGTATTTT.

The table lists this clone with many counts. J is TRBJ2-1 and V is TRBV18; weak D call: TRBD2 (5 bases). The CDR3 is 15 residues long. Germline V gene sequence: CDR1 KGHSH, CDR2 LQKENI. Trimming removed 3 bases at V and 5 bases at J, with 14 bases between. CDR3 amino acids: CASSPQTSGNNEQFF. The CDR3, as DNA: TGTGCCAGCTCACCTCAGACGTCCGGGAACAATGAGCAGTTCTTC.

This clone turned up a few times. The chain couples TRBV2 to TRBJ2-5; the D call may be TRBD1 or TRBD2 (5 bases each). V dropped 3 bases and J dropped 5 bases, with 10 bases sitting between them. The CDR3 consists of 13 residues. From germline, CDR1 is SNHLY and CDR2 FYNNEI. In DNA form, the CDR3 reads TGTGCCAGCAGTGAGGCAGAGGGGGAGACCCAGTACTTC. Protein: CASSEAEGETQYF.

CDR3 loop: CSVAAGRTDTQYF. The CDR3 DNA reads as TGCAGCGTCGCCGCCGGACGCACAGATACGCAGTATTTT. The chain is built from TRBV29-1 and TRBJ2-3; no clear D gene. V lost 6 bases and J 1 base, leaving 11 bases between the germline ends. This CDR3 spans 13 amino acids. Per the germline V gene, CDR1 is SQVTM and CDR2 is ANQGSEA.

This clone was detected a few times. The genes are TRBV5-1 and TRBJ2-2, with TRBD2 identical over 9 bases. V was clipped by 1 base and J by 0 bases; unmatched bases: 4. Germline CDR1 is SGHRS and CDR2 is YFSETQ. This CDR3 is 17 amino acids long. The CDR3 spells CASSLRLAGTNTGELFF. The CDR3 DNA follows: TGCGCCAGCAGCTTGAGGCTAGCGGGAACGAACACCGGGGAGCTGTTTTTT.

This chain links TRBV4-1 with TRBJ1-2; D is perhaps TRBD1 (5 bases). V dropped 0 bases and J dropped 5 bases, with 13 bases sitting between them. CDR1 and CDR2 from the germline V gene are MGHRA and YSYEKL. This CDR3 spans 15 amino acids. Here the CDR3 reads CASSQDRGVGYGYTF. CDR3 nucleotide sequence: TGCGCCAGCAGCCAAGATCGAGGGGTAGGGTATGGCTACACCTTC.

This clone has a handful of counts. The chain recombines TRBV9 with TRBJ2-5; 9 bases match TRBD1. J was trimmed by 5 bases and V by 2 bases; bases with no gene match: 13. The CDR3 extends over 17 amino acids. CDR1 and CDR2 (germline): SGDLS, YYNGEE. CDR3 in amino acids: CASSVDPGQGLGETQYF. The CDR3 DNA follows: TGTGCCAGCAGCGTTGACCCGGGACAGGGTCTAGGGGAGACCCAGTACTTC.